The clone carrying this T cell receptor (beta chain) was seen a single time. The antigen is unknown. TCRdb recomputed calls from the RT-PCR reads with MiXCR, one row per CDR3 protein. This sample yields about 500,000 distinct CDR3 sequences, of which 16% are seen a single time; less than 4% belongs to the top ten. The sample originates from a study of response to subunit inactivated influenza vaccine. CDR3 length: 15 amino acids. The V gene end was trimmed by 1 base and the J gene end by 9 bases; junction bases not matched to a gene: 6. From germline, CDR1 is SGHAT and CDR2 FQNNGV. General study findings and limits: The authors offered the suggestion that each seasonal influenza vaccination recruits few new T cells.

The rearrangement uses TRBV11-2 and TRBJ2-4; TRBD1 aligns across 10 bases. This sequence originates from a man between 50 and 75 years old who received an inactivated influenza vaccine. The sample in question was CD4+ T cells sorted from PBMCs, obtained around 25 months after vaccination. The CDR3 DNA sequence: TGTGCCAGCAGCTTAGTTGGGACAGGGGTGGGCATTCAGTACTTC. It encodes CASSLVGTGVGIQYF.